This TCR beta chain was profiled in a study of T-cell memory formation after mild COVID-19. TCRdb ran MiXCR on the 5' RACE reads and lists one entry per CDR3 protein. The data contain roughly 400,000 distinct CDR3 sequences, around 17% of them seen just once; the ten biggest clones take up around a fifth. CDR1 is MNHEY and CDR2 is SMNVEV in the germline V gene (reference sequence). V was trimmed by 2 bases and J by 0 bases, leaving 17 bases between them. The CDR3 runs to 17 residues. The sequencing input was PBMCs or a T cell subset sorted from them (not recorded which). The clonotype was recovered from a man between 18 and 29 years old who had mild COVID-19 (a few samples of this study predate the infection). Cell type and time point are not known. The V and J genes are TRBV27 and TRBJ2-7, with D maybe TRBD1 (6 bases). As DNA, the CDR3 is TGTGCCAGCAGTTTAAGCCAGACAGGCACGAGCTCCTACGAGCAGTACTTC. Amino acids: CASSLSQTGTSSYEQYF.